Below, one T cell receptor (beta chain) is given with its context. This clone was counted a few times. The clone's antigen remains unknown. Base qualities were left out, and no much larger clone turns up one base away. This entry is derived from a study of CD8+ T cells in alopecia areata (dated by TCRdb to 2017 to 2018). For the wider study: Treated patients were enrolled in an open-label pilot trial of oral tofacitinib, 5 to 10 mg twice daily, for moderate-to-severe alopecia areata. Biopsies were taken from tofacitinib-treated patients at baseline and again at 4 and 24 weeks into treatment, and several of those patients also had a later scalp biopsy. On the human side, TCRbeta sequencing was run on scalp tissue and on sorted CD4+ and CD8+ peripheral blood T cells from healthy controls and from alopecia areata patients with either patchy or totalis/universalis disease. In treated patients, disease severity was measured using the SALT score, which gives the percentage of scalp surface area affected. Patients received tofacitinib for 6 to 18 months and were then followed off drug for 6 months to check for delayed response and recurrence. Scalp clonality was compared across normal scalp (n=4), patchy alopecia areata scalp (n=8), and alopecia totalis/universalis scalp (n=8). The study used high-throughput TCRbeta sequencing to examine T cell clonal expansion in alopecia areata, in both the C3H/HeJ mouse model and human patients. TCRbeta CDR3 regions were amplified by immunoSEQ multiplex PCR with 35 Vbeta forward and 13 Jbeta reverse primers. RNA was obtained with the PAXgene miRNA kit for fixed scalp, the miRNeasy kit for PBMCs, and the RNeasy kit for mouse skin. What the authors observed across the whole study: Compared with normal scalp, lesional scalp had higher clonality and more expanded CD8+ clones, particularly in alopecia totalis/universalis, a pattern that suggests antigenic drive. Scalp clonality and the number of expanded CD8+ clones among the top 100 scalp clones were significantly decreased by tofacitinib. Many expanded lesional clones were found to persist in scalp and blood during tofacitinib treatment, and relapse after treatment cessation may be partly explained by this persistence. Unlike mouse skin, where gammadelta T cells dominate, normal human skin contains resident alphabeta T cells that get sequenced too, which complicates analysis of the scalp TCR repertoire. Because the treated cohort was small and had just a single nonresponder, larger studies are needed to establish links between baseline CD8+ expansion and response. TCR sequences shared between patients were less clear than in mice, possibly partly because of HLA diversity in the patient population.

This sample's time point label indicates: about 4 weeks on oral tofacitinib. In the paper's terms, the treatment or condition label means: oral pan-JAK inhibitor, 5-10 mg twice daily. Lesional scalp punch biopsies and peripheral blood were obtained from alopecia areata patients. After PBMCs were isolated by density centrifugation and stained for CD3, CD4 and CD8, a FACSAria was used to sort CD4+ and CD8+ T cells. Preparation of the library involved the immunoSEQ multiplex PCR assay. RNA was extracted from all samples and reverse transcribed into cDNA, which served as template for TCR sequencing. First-strand cDNA was synthesized using SuperScript III with a 2:1 mix of oligo-dT and random hexamers. A synthetic immune receptor repertoire was used to assess amplification bias, and residual bias was removed computationally. The published analysis was carried out like this. Raw reads were preprocessed to remove errors, and CDR3 was defined according to IMGT conventions as the region from the conserved cysteine to phenylalanine. To get clonality, Shannon entropy was normalized by log2 of the number of productive unique TCRs and the result was subtracted from 1. CD4 or CD8 identity of scalp clones was inferred by cross-referencing scalp TCRbeta sequences with sorted blood CD4 and CD8 repertoires. TCRdb provides this immuneACCESS table in a form limited to in-frame rearrangements. Some clones are lacking; in checked studies, under half of them reflect an unresolved V gene, and why the rest are absent is not known. V and J calls and clone size are given by that table; D and trimming were obtained from the DNA. The sample table shows 170,000 or so clones, and less than 70% are seen once. The ten largest clones represent roughly 0.85% of the sample.

The clonotype originates from a human donor with alopecia areata. The sequences come from CD4+ T cells sorted from blood, collected at week 4, from a patient treated with tofacitinib.

The base sequence is TGTGCCTCGGATGCCCTAGGTGGTGTCGGGGAGCTGTTTTTT. Its protein reads: CASDALGGVGELFF. Here the chain combines TRBV30 and TRBJ2-2; the D segment cannot be called with confidence. The junction shows trimming of 7 bases on V and 7 bases on J, plus 19 bases between the germline ends. The germline V gene (reference sequence) supplies CDR1 GTSNPN and CDR2 SVGIG. Measured from the cysteine to the phenylalanine, the CDR3 is 14 residues long. Solely the CDR3 DNA is kept, with 42 bases framed from the first base.